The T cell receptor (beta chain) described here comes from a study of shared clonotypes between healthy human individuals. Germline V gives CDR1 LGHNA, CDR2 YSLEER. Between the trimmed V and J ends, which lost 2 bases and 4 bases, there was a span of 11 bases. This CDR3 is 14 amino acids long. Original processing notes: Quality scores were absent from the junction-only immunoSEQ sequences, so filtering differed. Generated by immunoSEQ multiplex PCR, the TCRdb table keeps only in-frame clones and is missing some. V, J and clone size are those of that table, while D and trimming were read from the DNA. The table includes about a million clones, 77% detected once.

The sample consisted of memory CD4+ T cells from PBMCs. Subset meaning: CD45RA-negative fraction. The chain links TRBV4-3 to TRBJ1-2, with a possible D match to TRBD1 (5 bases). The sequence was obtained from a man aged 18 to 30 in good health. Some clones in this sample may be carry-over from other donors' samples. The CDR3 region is CASSQQGTGYGYTF. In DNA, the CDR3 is TGCGCCAGCAGCCAACAGGGTACGGGCTATGGCTACACCTTC.